A selection of T cell receptor beta chains follows, all from one sample in a study of shared clonotypes between healthy human individuals. Only in-frame clones appear in the TCRdb table, and some are missing; sequencing was by immunoSEQ multiplex PCR. The sample shows 1.4 million to 1.5 million clones, approximately 97% of them seen only once. The sample was naive CD4+ T cells sorted from blood. The source of these receptors is a man aged 25-45 years in good health. CDR3s leave out the opening cysteine and the closing phenylalanine or tryptophan.

V	J	CDR3
TRBV28	TRBJ2-1	ASTPDSYNEQF
TRBV7-8	TRBJ2-5	ASSLARLAGVETQY
TRBV11-2	TRBJ2-3	ASSLAWAGGDTQY
TRBV9	TRBJ2-7	ASSTEADPSYEQY
TRBV10-2	TRBJ2-3	ASSPLTSGTDTQY
TRBV11-2	-	ASSLDPGTYEQY
TRBV10-3	TRBJ2-7	AISAIGATSYEQY
TRBV19	TRBJ2-1	ASSIGQSPGSEQF
TRBV5-1	TRBJ2-5	ASSTGASGNWETQY
TRBV10-3	TRBJ2-3	AISGRGYADTQY
TRBV5-8	TRBJ2-7	ASSSRAKGMGFEQY
TRBV5-4	TRBJ2-5	ASSRWGVETQY
TRBV5-5	TRBJ1-4	ASSQVWQGEKLF
TRBV10-1	TRBJ2-3	ASTAGGPTDTQY
TRBV5-1	TRBJ2-7	ASSLVAGGPYEQY
TRBV5-1	TRBJ2-6	ASSPGADGANVLT
TRBV5-4	TRBJ2-1	ASSLAGQYNEQF
TRBV11-2	TRBJ1-1	ASSRISISNTEAF
TRBV5-5	TRBJ1-5	ASSLQLYSNQPQH
TRBV7-3	TRBJ2-3	ASSATQGLSTDTQY